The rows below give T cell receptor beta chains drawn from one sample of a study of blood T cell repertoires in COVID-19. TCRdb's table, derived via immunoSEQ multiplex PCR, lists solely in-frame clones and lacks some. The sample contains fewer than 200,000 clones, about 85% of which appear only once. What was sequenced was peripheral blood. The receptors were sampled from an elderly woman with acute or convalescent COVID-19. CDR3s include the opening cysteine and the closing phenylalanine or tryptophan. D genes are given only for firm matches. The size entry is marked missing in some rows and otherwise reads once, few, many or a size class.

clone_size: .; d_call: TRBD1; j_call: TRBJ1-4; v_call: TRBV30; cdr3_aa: CAWSRDRGNEKLFF; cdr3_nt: TGTGCCTGGAGCAGAGACAGGGGCAACGAAAAACTGTTTTTT
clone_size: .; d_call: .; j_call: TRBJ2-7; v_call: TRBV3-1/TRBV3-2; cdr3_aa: CASSFQTMGTGSYEQYF; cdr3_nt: TGTGCCAGCAGCTTTCAGACGATGGGGACCGGGAGCTACGAGCAGTACTTC
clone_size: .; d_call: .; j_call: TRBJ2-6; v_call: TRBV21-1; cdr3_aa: CASSPKGGTARSGANVLTF; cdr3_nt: TGTGCCAGCAGCCCCAAGGGCGGGACAGCACGCTCTGGGGCCAACGTCCTGACTTTC
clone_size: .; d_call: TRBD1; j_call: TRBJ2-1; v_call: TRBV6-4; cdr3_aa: CASRETPSRDRSYNEQFF; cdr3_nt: TGTGCCAGCAGGGAGACCCCTTCCCGGGACAGATCCTACAATGAGCAGTTCTTC
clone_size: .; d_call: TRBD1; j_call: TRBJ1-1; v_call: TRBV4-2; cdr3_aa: CASSQGTGGENTEAFF; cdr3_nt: TGTGCCAGCAGCCAAGGAACAGGGGGCGAGAACACTGAAGCTTTCTTT
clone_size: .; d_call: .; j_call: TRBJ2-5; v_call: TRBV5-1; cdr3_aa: CASSRRQVQETQYF; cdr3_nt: TGCGCCAGCAGCCGAAGACAGGTTCAAGAGACCCAGTACTTC
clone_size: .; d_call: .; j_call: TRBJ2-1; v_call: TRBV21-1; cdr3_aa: CASSKDRGSYNEQFF; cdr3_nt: TGTGCCAGCAGCAAGGACAGGGGCTCCTACAATGAGCAGTTCTTC
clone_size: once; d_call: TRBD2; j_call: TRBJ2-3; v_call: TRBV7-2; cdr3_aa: CASSLTREAYFTQYF; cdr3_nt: TGTGCCAGCAGCTTAACGCGGGAGGCCTATTTCACGCAGTATTTT
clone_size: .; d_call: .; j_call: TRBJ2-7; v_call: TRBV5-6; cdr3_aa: CASSWGGEQYF; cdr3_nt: TGTGCCAGCAGCTGGGGCGGCGAGCAGTACTTC
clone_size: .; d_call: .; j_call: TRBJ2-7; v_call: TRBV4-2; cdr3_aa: CASSRADRYEQYF; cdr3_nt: TGTGCCAGCAGCCGCGCGGACAGATACGAGCAGTACTTC
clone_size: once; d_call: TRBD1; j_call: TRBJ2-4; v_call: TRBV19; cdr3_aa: CASSETGTGLAKNIQYF; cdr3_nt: TGTGCCAGTAGTGAAACCGGGACAGGACTAGCCAAAAACATTCAGTACTTC
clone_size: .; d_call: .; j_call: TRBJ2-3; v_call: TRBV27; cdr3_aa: CASTLLGGGTDTQYF; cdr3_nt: TGTGCCAGCACCCTGCTGGGGGGAGGCACAGATACGCAGTATTTT
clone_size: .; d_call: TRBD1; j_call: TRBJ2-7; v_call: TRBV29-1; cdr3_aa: CSVGRGREQYF; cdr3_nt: TGCAGCGTTGGCAGGGGGCGCGAGCAGTACTTC
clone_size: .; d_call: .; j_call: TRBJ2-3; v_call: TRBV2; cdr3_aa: CASSEKGGGRTDTQYF; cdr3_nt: TGTGCCAGCAGTGAAAAAGGTGGAGGGAGGACAGATACGCAGTATTTT
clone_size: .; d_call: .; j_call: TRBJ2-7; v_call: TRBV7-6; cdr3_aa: CASPGPGHPSSYEQYF; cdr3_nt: TGTGCCAGCCCCGGCCCAGGACACCCGAGCTCCTACGAGCAGTACTTC
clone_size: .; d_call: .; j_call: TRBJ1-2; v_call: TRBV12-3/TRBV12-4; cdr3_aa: CASSQLGQGGYTF; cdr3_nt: TGTGCCAGCAGTCAATTGGGGCAGGGTGGCTACACCTTC
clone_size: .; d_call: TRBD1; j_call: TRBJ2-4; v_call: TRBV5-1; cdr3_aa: CASSSTAGTGPKNGIQYF; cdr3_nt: TGCGCCAGCAGCTCTACGGCGGGGACAGGCCCAAAAAATGGCATTCAGTACTTC
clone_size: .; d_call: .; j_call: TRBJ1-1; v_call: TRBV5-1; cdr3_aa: CASSTSTMNTEAFF; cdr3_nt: TGCGCCAGCAGCACCAGTACCATGAACACTGAAGCTTTCTTT
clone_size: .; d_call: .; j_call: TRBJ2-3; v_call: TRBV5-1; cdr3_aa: CASSLGGGITDTQYF; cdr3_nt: TGCGCCAGCAGCTTGGGGGGCGGGATCACAGATACGCAGTATTTT
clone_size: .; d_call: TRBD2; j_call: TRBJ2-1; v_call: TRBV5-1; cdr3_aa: CASSLAGTSGRHEQFF; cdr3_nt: TGCGCCAGCAGCTTGGCCGGGACTAGCGGGAGACATGAGCAGTTCTTC
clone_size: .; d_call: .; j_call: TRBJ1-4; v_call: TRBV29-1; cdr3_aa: CSVGQGLGEKLFF; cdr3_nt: TGCAGCGTTGGCCAGGGATTGGGTGAAAAACTGTTTTTT
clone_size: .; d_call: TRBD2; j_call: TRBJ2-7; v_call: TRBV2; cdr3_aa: CASGTGLAGDEQYF; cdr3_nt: TGTGCCAGCGGAACGGGACTAGCGGGAGACGAGCAGTACTTC
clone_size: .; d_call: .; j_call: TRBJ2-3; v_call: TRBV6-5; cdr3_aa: CASSYSGQRSTDTQYF; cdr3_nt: TGTGCCAGCAGTTACTCGGGACAAAGAAGCACAGATACGCAGTATTTT
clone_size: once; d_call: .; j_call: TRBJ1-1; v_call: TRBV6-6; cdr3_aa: CASRDPGGGTEAFF; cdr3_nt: TGTGCCAGCAGGGACCCGGGGGGCGGCACTGAAGCTTTCTTT